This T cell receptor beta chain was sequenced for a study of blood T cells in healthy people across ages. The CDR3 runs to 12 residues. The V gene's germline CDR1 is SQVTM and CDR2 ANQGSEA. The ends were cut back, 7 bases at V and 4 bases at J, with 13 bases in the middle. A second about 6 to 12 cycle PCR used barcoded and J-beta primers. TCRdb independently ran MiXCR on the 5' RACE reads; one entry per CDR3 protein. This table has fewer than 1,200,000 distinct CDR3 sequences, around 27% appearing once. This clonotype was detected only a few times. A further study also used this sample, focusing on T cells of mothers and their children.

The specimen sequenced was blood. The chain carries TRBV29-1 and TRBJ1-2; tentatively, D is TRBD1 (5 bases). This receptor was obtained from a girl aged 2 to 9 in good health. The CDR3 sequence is CSGEGEAYGYTF. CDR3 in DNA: TGCAGCGGAGAAGGGGAAGCCTATGGCTACACCTTC.